These T cell receptor beta chains were read from a single sample in a study of CD8 T cells in Susac syndrome. One entry per CDR3 protein results from TCRdb running MiXCR on the immunoSEQ multiplex PCR reads. The sample has approximately 75,000 distinct CDR3 sequences, approximately 95% seen once. Input material: CD8+ T cells from PBMCs. These TCRs come from a human donor in good health. Both conserved end residues are part of each CDR3. Each record gives: J gene, clone size, D gene, V gene, CDR3 DNA, CDR3 protein. The D gene is left open where the match is weak. The size field is filled for only some rows; it gives once, few, many or a size class.

>TRBJ2-2|.|.|TRBV15
TGTGCCACCAGCAGAGATCGGGGTGCCACCGGGGAGCTGTTTTTT
CATSRDRGATGELFF
>TRBJ2-6|.|.|TRBV28
TGTGCCAGCAGTTTGACTGGGGCCAACGTCCTGACTTTC
CASSLTGANVLTF
>TRBJ1-2|once|.|TRBV7-9
TGTGCCAGCAGCCCAGGGATGGCAAGTCAGAGCTATGGCTACACCTTC
CASSPGMASQSYGYTF
>TRBJ2-7|.|TRBD2|TRBV19
TGTGCCAGTAGTATTAGCGGGAAGTCTCTCGAGCAGTACTTC
CASSISGKSLEQYF
>TRBJ1-2|.|.|TRBV29-1
TGCAGCGTTGAAGAAGACCGGACAAGTGGCTACACCTTC
CSVEEDRTSGYTF
>TRBJ2-1|.|.|TRBV13
TGTGCCAGCAGCCCCTCAGGGAACTACAATGAGCAGTTCTTC
CASSPSGNYNEQFF
>TRBJ1-5|.|TRBD1|TRBV28
TGTGCCAGCAGTTCAGGGGGCGACCAGCCCCAGCATTTT
CASSSGGDQPQHF
>TRBJ2-1|.|TRBD1|TRBV19
TGTGCCAGTAGGCAGACAGGGGGCTCCTACAATGAGCAGTTCTTC
CASRQTGGSYNEQFF
>TRBJ1-2|.|.|TRBV7-9
TGTGCCAGCAGCTTAGACCCTCGGCCTGGCTACACCTTC
CASSLDPRPGYTF
>TRBJ1-1|.|.|TRBV5-1
TGCGCCAGCAGCTTAGCCGGGACATCCGAAGCTTTCTTT
CASSLAGTSEAFF
>TRBJ1-3|.|.|TRBV27
TGTGCCAGCCGCCTCGGAAACACCATATATTTT
CASRLGNTIYF
>TRBJ2-1|.|TRBD1|TRBV5-1
TGCGCCAGCAGCTCGACAGGGAATTCCTACAATGAGCAGTTCTTC
CASSSTGNSYNEQFF
>TRBJ2-1|.|.|TRBV7-9
TGTGCCAGCAGCTTCGGGACACCCATTTTGGACAATGAGCAGTTCTTC
CASSFGTPILDNEQFF
>TRBJ2-2|.|.|TRBV7-9
TGTGCCAGCAGGTCTGGGGATTTCAACACCGGGGAGCTGTTTTTT
CASRSGDFNTGELFF
>TRBJ1-1|.|TRBD1|TRBV7-9
TGTGCCAGCAGACCAGCCGGGACAGACGCTTTCTTT
CASRPAGTDAFF
>TRBJ2-7|.|TRBD1|TRBV16
TGTGCCAGCTGCCCTTTGGGACAGGATGCGGACGAGCAGTACTTC
CASCPLGQDADEQYF
>TRBJ2-7|.|TRBD1|TRBV27
TGTGCCAGCGGGGACCCGGACAGGGGCTACGAGCAGTACTTC
CASGDPDRGYEQYF
>TRBJ2-5|.|TRBD1|TRBV13
TGTGCCAGCAGCTTACGAGGGGGCGGGGAGACCCAGTACTTC
CASSLRGGGETQYF
>TRBJ1-2|.|.|TRBV24-1
TGTGCCACCAGTGATTCCCGTCCGACGGGAGTTAACTATGGCTACACCTTC
CATSDSRPTGVNYGYTF
>TRBJ2-5|.|.|TRBV12-3/TRBV12-4
TGTGCCAGCAGCCGACAGTCTCGGCCGACCCAGTACTTC
CASSRQSRPTQYF
>TRBJ1-2|.|.|TRBV13
TGTGCCAGCAGCTCCCCCCTGGCCAGGGTTGATGGCTACACCTTC
CASSSPLARVDGYTF
>TRBJ2-1|.|TRBD2|TRBV7-3
TGTGCCAGCAGCTTAATAGCGGGGCCTCAGTTCTTC
CASSLIAGPQFF
>TRBJ1-2|once|.|TRBV27
TGTGCCAGCAGTCCCCGGGCCGCCCAAGGTAATGGCTACACCTTC
CASSPRAAQGNGYTF
>TRBJ2-1|.|.|TRBV28
TGTGCCAGCACTCCACTAGTCAGGAGGGATGAGCAGTTCTTC
CASTPLVRRDEQFF
>TRBJ1-1|.|.|TRBV29-1
TGCAGCGTTTCTCCCTCGGCGGGCTTCGGGACTGAAGCTTTCTTT
CSVSPSAGFGTEAFF
>TRBJ1-6|.|.|TRBV9
TGTGCCAGCAGCGGAGGACAGCCAAATAATTCACCCCTCCACTTT
CASSGGQPNNSPLHF
>TRBJ2-2|.|TRBD1|TRBV28
TGTGCCAGCAGACTTCCAGGGGGCCACGGGGAGCTGTTTTTT
CASRLPGGHGELFF
>TRBJ1-4|.|.|TRBV6-1
TGTGCCAGCAGAACGGGGAGTGCAACTAATGAAAAACTGTTTTTT
CASRTGSATNEKLFF